This T cell receptor beta chain was retrieved from a study of cytomegalovirus exposure and HLA in healthy donors. Study-wide findings and caveats: Some TCR beta chains (over 150 of them) were listed as cytomegalovirus-associated. With later analysis, a missense DCLRE1C variant became linked to TCR beta V- and J-gene trimming.

The study ran its PCR with 60 Vbeta and 13 Jbeta primers. Per the original methods: An analysis that came later counted roughly 80 million unique TCR beta chains, 9 million to 12 million shared. TCRdb's copy holds only in-frame clones and misses some; the assay was immunoSEQ multiplex PCR. V and J calls and clone size are as listed in that table; D and trimming were resolved from the DNA. The table has about 160,000 clones, about three quarters seen once. Of note for this clone: Its specificity is unknown.

V lost 0 bases and J lost 7, with 15 bases in between. This CDR3 is 16 amino acids long. From germline, CDR1 is SGHTA and CDR2 FQGNSA. This TCR was recovered from a woman aged 40 to 49 in good health and CMV-seronegative. The specimen sequenced was PBMCs. This chain uses TRBV7-2 with TRBJ2-2; no clear D gene. The CDR3: CASSLALRTNGGELFF. The CDR3 nucleotides are TGTGCCAGCAGCTTAGCCCTACGTACGAACGGCGGGGAGCTGTTTTTT.